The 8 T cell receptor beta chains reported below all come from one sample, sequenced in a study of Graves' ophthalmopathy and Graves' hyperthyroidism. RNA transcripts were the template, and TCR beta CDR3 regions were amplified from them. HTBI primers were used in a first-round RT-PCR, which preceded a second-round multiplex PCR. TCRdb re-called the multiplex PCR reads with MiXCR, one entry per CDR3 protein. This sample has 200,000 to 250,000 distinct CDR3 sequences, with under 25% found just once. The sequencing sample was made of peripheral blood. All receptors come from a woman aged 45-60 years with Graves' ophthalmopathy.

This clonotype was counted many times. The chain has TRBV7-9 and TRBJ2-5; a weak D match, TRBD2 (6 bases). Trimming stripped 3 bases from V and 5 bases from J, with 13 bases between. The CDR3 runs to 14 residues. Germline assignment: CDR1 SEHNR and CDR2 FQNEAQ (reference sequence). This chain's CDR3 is CASSFYTGGETQYF. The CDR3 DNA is TGTGCCAGCAGCTTCTACACCGGAGGGGAGACCCAGTACTTC.

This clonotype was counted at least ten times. The CDR3, as DNA: TGTGCCTGGAATTGGGACCCGGGACAGGGGAACACCGGGGAGCTGTTTTTT. Translation gives CAWNWDPGQGNTGELFF. The chain carries TRBV30 and TRBJ2-2, with 9 nucleotides matching TRBD1. This CDR3 is built from 17 residues. Germline V CDR1 and CDR2: GTSNPN, SVGIG (reference sequence). Trimming cost V 4 bases and J 1 base; bases outside gene matches: 10.

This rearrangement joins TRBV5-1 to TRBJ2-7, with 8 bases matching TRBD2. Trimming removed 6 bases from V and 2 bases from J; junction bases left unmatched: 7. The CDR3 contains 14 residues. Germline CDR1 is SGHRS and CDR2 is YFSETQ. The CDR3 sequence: CASNVGGGTYEQYF. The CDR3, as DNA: TGCGCCAGCAACGTGGGCGGGGGGACCTACGAGCAGTACTTC.

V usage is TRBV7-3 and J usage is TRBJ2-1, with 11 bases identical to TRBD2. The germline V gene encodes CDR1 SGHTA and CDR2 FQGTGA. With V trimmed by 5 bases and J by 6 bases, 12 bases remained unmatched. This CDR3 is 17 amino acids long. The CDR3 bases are TGTGCCAGCAGCGTCCAAACTAGCGGGAGCGTCGGCAATGAGCAGTTCTTC. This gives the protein CASSVQTSGSVGNEQFF. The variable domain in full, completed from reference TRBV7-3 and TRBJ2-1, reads GAGVSQTPSNKVTEKGKYVELRCDPISGHTALYWYRQSLGQGPEFLIYFQGTGAADDSGLPNDRFFAVRPEGSVSTLKIQRTERGDSAVYLCASSVQTSGSVGNEQFFGPGTRLTVL.

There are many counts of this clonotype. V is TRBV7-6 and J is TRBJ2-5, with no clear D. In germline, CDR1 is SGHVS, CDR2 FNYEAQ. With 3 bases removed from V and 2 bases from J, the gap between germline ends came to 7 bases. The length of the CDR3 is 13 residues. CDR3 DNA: TGTGCCAGCAGCTTTGGCAGACAAGAGACCCAGTACTTC. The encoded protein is CASSFGRQETQYF.

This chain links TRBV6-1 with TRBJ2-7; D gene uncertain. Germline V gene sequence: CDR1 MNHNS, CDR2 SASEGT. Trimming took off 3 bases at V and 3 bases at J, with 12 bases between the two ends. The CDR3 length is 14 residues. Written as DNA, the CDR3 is TGTGCCAGCAGTGAGTACAGACTCGACTACGAGCAGTACTTC. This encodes CASSEYRLDYEQYF.

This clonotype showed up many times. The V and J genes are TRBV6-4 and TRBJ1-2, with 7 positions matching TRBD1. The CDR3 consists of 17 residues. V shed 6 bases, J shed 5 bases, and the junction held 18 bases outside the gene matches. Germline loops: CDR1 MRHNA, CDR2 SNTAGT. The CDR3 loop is CASRRAPFTGAGYGYTF. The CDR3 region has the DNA TGTGCCAGCAGGAGGGCTCCATTTACAGGGGCCGGGTATGGCTACACCTTC.

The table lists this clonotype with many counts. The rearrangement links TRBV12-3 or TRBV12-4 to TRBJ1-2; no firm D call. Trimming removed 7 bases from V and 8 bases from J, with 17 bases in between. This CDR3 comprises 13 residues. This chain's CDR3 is CASTLDLIGGYTF. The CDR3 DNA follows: TGTGCCAGCACCCTCGATTTAATCGGAGGCTACACCTTC.